What follows are 14 T cell receptor beta chains derived from one specimen sequenced in a study of beta chain features in type 1 diabetes. For these TCRs, the target antigens are not known. Findings of the study overall: Patients with Type 1 diabetes showed moderately but significantly shorter TCRB CDR3s in all four CD4+ subsets.

The study reverse transcribed the entire isolated RNA, so it sequenced expressed TCRB transcripts. The table came from immunoSEQ multiplex PCR; TCRdb's copy has only in-frame clones and leaves some out. The data hold roughly 330,000 clones, with approximately 13% observed a single time. The specimen sequenced was naive CD4+ T cells from blood. These receptors came from a young woman with type 1 diabetes.

This chain uses TRBV7-6 with TRBJ2-7, with D perhaps TRBD2 (6 bases). Germline CDR1 SGHVS, CDR2 FNYEAQ. The CDR3 has 17 amino acids. Trimming pared 7 bases from V and 1 base from J, leaving 23 bases between. The CDR3 DNA is TGTGCCAGCATCCCCCTGCGGAGGGGAGGCAAATCCTACGAGCAGTACTTC. Amino acid sequence: CASIPLRRGGKSYEQYF.

This clone was counted between two and nine times. The chain couples TRBV2 to TRBJ2-1, with 7 bases fitting TRBD2. V trimming: 0 bases; J trimming: 7 bases; junction bases outside the gene matches: 15. The CDR3 sequence is 18 residues long. Looked up from germline, CDR1 is SNHLY and CDR2 is FYNNEI. CDR3 sequence: CASSEAMASGGPGNEQFF. CDR3 bases: TGTGCCAGCAGTGAAGCGATGGCTAGCGGAGGCCCAGGGAATGAGCAGTTCTTC.

This clone was detected a few times. The chain uses TRBV9 and TRBJ2-2, with TRBD1 as a possible D gene (5 bases). This CDR3 comprises 14 residues. Per germline, CDR1 SGDLS and CDR2 YYNGEE. Trimming shortened V by 3 bases and J by 8 bases, and 14 bases separated the two germline ends. The CDR3 loop reads CASSEDTYRGELFF. CDR3 nucleotide sequence: TGTGCCAGCAGCGAGGACACCTACAGAGGGGAGCTGTTTTTT.

This clone has just a few counts. The V call is TRBV27, the J call TRBJ2-2, with a possible D match to TRBD2 (6 bases). Germline V gene lookup returns CDR1 MNHEY and CDR2 SMNVEV (reference sequence). The CDR3 contains 15 residues. V lost 5 bases and J lost 0, with 10 bases in between. CDR3 nucleotides: TGTGCCAGCAGTCCCCGCGGGGCGAACACCGGGGAGCTGTTTTTT. Residues: CASSPRGANTGELFF.

This clone was counted a few times. This chain uses TRBV27 with TRBJ2-5, with unresolved D. Trimming pared 0 bases from V and 1 base from J, leaving 9 bases between. This CDR3 comprises 15 residues. The germline V gene has CDR1 MNHEY and CDR2 SMNVEV (reference sequence). For the CDR3, the DNA is TGTGCCAGCAGTTTATCGGAGCACTCCCAAGAGACCCAGTACTTC. Its translation is CASSLSEHSQETQYF.

This clone has only a few counts. As DNA, the CDR3 is TGCGCCAGCAGCCAAGATCTCAGCGGGAGGATATACGAGCAGTACTTC. Translation gives CASSQDLSGRIYEQYF. The chain has TRBV4-1 and TRBJ2-7, with 9 bases fitting TRBD2. Germline V gene data show CDR1 as MGHRA and CDR2 as YSYEKL. Trimming at V came to 0 bases and at J to 4 bases, leaving 7 bases not matched to a gene. The CDR3 totals 16 residues.

The table lists this clone with a few counts. The chain carries TRBV28 and TRBJ1-2; D is perhaps TRBD1 (5 bases). This CDR3 is built from 14 residues. The germline gives CDR1 MDHEN, CDR2 SYDVKM. The V gene lost 2 bases and the J gene lost 8 bases, with 15 bases spanning the gap. CDR3 nucleotide sequence: TGTGCCAGCAGTTTACAGGGTTCAGCAGGCGGCTACACCTTC. Amino acids: CASSLQGSAGGYTF.

This clone was detected a few times. The V gene is TRBV9, the J gene TRBJ1-2, with 9 bases matching TRBD1. The length of the CDR3 is 14 residues. Germline assignment: CDR1 SGDLS and CDR2 YYNGEE. V was pared by 3 bases and J by 7 bases, with 7 bases of the junction left unmatched. The CDR3 protein is CASSAGTGRSGYTF. In nucleotides, the CDR3 is TGTGCCAGCAGCGCCGGGACAGGGCGTAGTGGCTACACCTTC. The full variable domain, with the rest looked up from reference TRBV9 and TRBJ1-2, is DSGVTQTPKHLITATGQRVTLRCSPRSGDLSVYWYQQSLDQGLQFLIQYYNGEERAKGNILERFSAQQFPDLHSELNLSSLELGDSALYFCASSAGTGRSGYTFGSGTRLTVV.

This clone turned up a few times. The sample has other DNA sequences that encode this CDR3 too. The CDR3 DNA reads TGTGCCAGTAGTATTCCCCCGCAAGAGACCCAGTACTTC. It specifies CASSIPPQETQYF. The V call is TRBV19, the J call TRBJ2-5; D is uncertain. The germline gives CDR1 LNHDA, CDR2 SQIVND (reference sequence). CDR3 size: 13 residues. V was pared by 3 bases and J by 2 bases, with 7 bases between. The variable domain in full, completed from reference TRBV19 and TRBJ2-5, reads DGGITQSPKYLFRKEGQNVTLSCEQNLNHDAMYWYRQDPGQGLRLIYYSQIVNDFQKGDIAEGYSVSREKKESFPLTVTSAQKNPTAFYLCASSIPPQETQYFGPGTRLLVL.

The chain recombines TRBV18 with TRBJ2-5; TRBD1 agrees at 9 bases. The germline V gene has CDR1 KGHSH and CDR2 LQKENI. This CDR3 contains 15 residues. J was trimmed by 5 bases and V by 2 bases; bases with no gene match: 6. The CDR3: CASSPAGTGPETQYF. CDR3 sequence (DNA): TGTGCCAGCTCACCAGCCGGGACAGGGCCCGAGACCCAGTACTTC.

This clone was observed a handful of times. The V and J genes are TRBV18 and TRBJ2-7, with TRBD1 matching over 9 bases. Trimming removed 3 bases from V and 1 base from J; junction bases left unmatched: 19. Germline V lookup: CDR1 KGHSH, CDR2 LQKENI. The CDR3 consists of 20 residues. The CDR3 DNA reads as TGTGCCAGCTCACCCCCGATGGGGACAGGGAGGGATGTTGTATCCTACGAGCAGTACTTC. It codes for CASSPPMGTGRDVVSYEQYF.

The CDR3 spells CASSLVRGNTEAFF. In DNA form, the CDR3 reads TGTGCCAGCAGCTTAGTCAGGGGGAACACTGAAGCTTTCTTT. V and J are TRBV7-2 and TRBJ1-1, with D tentatively TRBD1 (6 bases). The V gene's germline CDR1 is SGHTA and CDR2 FQGNSA. CDR3 length equals 14 residues. Deletions cut 1 base from V and 1 base from J, with 7 bases between.

This clone was seen more than once but under ten times. V usage is TRBV7-9 and J usage is TRBJ2-3; TRBD2 aligns across 7 bases. CDR1 SEHNR and CDR2 FQNEAQ come from the germline V gene (reference sequence). The trim removed 5 bases at V and 1 base at J, leaving 9 bases unmatched. CDR3 length: 16 residues. The CDR3, as DNA: TGTGCCAGCAGCCCCCCGGGGAGGGTTGGCACAGATACGCAGTATTTT. Translation: CASSPPGRVGTDTQYF.

This chain links TRBV4-1 with TRBJ2-4, with no clear D. Looked up from germline, CDR1 is MGHRA and CDR2 is YSYEKL. The CDR3 length is 15 residues. Trimming took 2 bases from V and 0 from J, leaving 8 bases between them. The CDR3 nucleotides read TGCGCCAGCAGCCAAATACAGCTAGCCAAAAACATTCAGTACTTC. It codes for CASSQIQLAKNIQYF.